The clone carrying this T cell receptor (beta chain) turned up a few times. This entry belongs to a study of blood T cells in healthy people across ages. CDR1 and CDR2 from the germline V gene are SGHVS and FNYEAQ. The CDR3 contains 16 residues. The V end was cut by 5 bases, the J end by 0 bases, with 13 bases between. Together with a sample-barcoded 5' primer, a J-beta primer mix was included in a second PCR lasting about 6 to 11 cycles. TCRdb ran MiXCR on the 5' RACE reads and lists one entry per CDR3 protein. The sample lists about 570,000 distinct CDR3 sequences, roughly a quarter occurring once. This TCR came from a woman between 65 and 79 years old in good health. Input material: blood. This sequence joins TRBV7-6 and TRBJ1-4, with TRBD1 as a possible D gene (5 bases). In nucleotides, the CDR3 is TGTGCCAGCAGCGTACGGCAGGGTGCAACTAATGAAAAACTGTTTTTT. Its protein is CASSVRQGATNEKLFF.